What follows are 13 T cell receptor beta chains derived from one specimen sequenced in a study of cytomegalovirus exposure and HLA in healthy donors. The PCR was carried out with 60 Vbeta primers and 13 Jbeta primers. Only in-frame clones appear in the TCRdb table, and some are missing; sequencing was by immunoSEQ multiplex PCR. The sample contains 130,000 or so clones, approximately 74% of which appear only once. Input material: PBMCs. The receptors were sampled from a man between 18 and 29 years old in good health and CMV-seropositive.

The chain employs TRBV28 and TRBJ2-2; weak D call: TRBD1 (6 bases). The CDR3 is 15 amino acids. V was cut by 3 bases and J by 4 bases, with 12 bases left in between. The germline V gene has CDR1 MDHEN and CDR2 SYDVKM. The CDR3 DNA reads as TGTGCCAGCAGTTTCCTACAGGGCGGCACCGGGGAGCTGTTTTTT. It encodes CASSFLQGGTGELFF.

This rearrangement joins TRBV9 to TRBJ2-7; TRBD2 might be the D (6 bases). Trimming pared 3 bases from V and 4 bases from J, leaving 8 bases between. The germline CDR1 and CDR2 sequences are SGDLS and YYNGEE. This CDR3 contains 12 residues. The CDR3 region is CASSASGYEQYF. The CDR3 DNA sequence: TGTGCCAGCAGCGCCAGCGGGTACGAGCAGTACTTC.

This clone was picked up a small number of times. The V gene is TRBV5-6, the J gene TRBJ1-1; 8 bases map to TRBD1. This CDR3 is 15 amino acids long. V lost 0 bases, J lost 6 bases, and 7 bases stayed unmatched. The V gene's germline CDR1 is SGHDT and CDR2 YYEEEE. CDR3 sequence reads: CASSLGGQGLPEAFF. The DNA for the CDR3 is TGTGCCAGCAGCTTGGGTGGACAGGGTTTGCCTGAAGCTTTCTTT.

The chain is built from TRBV9 and TRBJ2-6; the D gene is possibly TRBD1 (5 bases). The V gene's germline CDR1 is SGDLS and CDR2 YYNGEE. V was clipped by 0 bases and J by 2 bases, with 21 bases between them. This CDR3 has 20 amino acids. The CDR3 nucleotides read TGTGCCAGCAGCGTAGCTACAGGAAGAGCTGAAGCCCCTGGGGCCAACGTCCTGACTTTC. It encodes CASSVATGRAEAPGANVLTF.

The chain recombines TRBV28 with TRBJ2-1; TRBD2 agrees at 14 bases. The CDR3 consists of 18 residues. CDR1 is MDHEN and CDR2 is SYDVKM in the germline V gene. Trimming took 5 bases from V and 6 from J; bases not matched to a gene: 12. The CDR3 DNA follows: TGTGCCAGCAGTACTACCGGGACTAGCGGGAGTCCCCTCAATGAGCAGTTCTTC. Protein product: CASSTTGTSGSPLNEQFF. Full variable domain (outside the CDR3, taken from reference TRBV28 and TRBJ2-1): DVKVTQSSRYLVKRTGEKVFLECVQDMDHENMFWYRQDPGLGLRLIYFSYDVKMKEKGDIPEGYSVSREKKERFSLILESASTNQTSMYLCASSTTGTSGSPLNEQFFGPGTRLTVL.

This clone was found a few times. The V and J genes are TRBV2 and TRBJ2-2; 7 bases agree with TRBD1. The CDR3 extends over 14 amino acids. The J segment lost 1 base and the V segment lost 6 bases, leaving 2 bases of the junction unmatched. Germline-derived CDR1 and CDR2 are SNHLY and FYNNEI. The CDR3 nucleotides read TGTGCCAGCAGGGGACAGATGAACACCGGGGAGCTGTTTTTT. Protein: CASRGQMNTGELFF.

The chain combines TRBV2 with TRBJ1-4; unclear D gene. The germline CDR1 and CDR2 sequences are SNHLY and FYNNEI. This CDR3 spans 14 amino acids. The V end was cut by 7 bases, the J end by 5 bases, with 14 bases between. The CDR3 region has the DNA TGTGCCAGCATGGGCGAAAGCCTGAATGAAAAACTGTTTTTT. This translates into CASMGESLNEKLFF.

This rearrangement joins TRBV29-1 to TRBJ1-3; 9 nucleotides agree with TRBD1. Trimming removed 5 bases from V and 5 bases from J; junction bases left unmatched: 4. The V gene's germline CDR1 is SQVTM and CDR2 ANQGSEA. The CDR3 contains 13 residues. Here the CDR3 reads CSVSGQGRNTIYF. The DNA of the CDR3 is TGCAGCGTTTCGGGACAGGGAAGAAACACCATATATTTT.

V gene TRBV11-3 combines with J gene TRBJ1-1; D is unresolved. Trimming pared 5 bases from V and 0 bases from J, leaving 10 bases between. CDR1 and CDR2 (germline): SGHNT, YENEEA. This CDR3 region has 14 residues. DNA of the CDR3: TGTGCCAGCAGCCCGAGTGGAGTGAACACTGAAGCTTTCTTT. Amino acids: CASSPSGVNTEAFF.

The CDR3 reads CASTWKGAFFGYEQYF. The DNA of the CDR3 is TGTGCCAGTACGTGGAAGGGGGCCTTCTTTGGCTACGAGCAGTACTTC. The chain employs TRBV5-6 and TRBJ2-7; 7 nucleotides match TRBD1. This CDR3 has 16 amino acids. Looked up from germline, CDR1 is SGHDT and CDR2 is YYEEEE. V lost 8 bases to trimming and J lost 3 bases; unmatched junction nucleotides: 17.

The rearrangement joins TRBV19 to TRBJ1-1; 7 nucleotides line up with TRBD1. There are 12 residues in the CDR3. Per the germline V gene, CDR1 is LNHDA and CDR2 is SQIVND (reference sequence). The V and J ends lost 7 bases and 6 bases, in that order; junction bases with no gene match: 5. For the CDR3, the DNA is TGTGCCAGTATCGGCAGGGGGTCTGAAGCTTTCTTT. It specifies CASIGRGSEAFF. Based on the CDR3 plus reference TRBV19 and TRBJ1-1, the full variable domain is DGGITQSPKYLFRKEGQNVTLSCEQNLNHDAMYWYRQDPGQGLRLIYYSQIVNDFQKGDIAEGYSVSREKKESFPLTVTSAQKNPTAFYLCASIGRGSEAFFGQGTRLTVV.

V usage is TRBV2 and J usage is TRBJ2-7, with TRBD2 identical over 8 bases. Germline V gives CDR1 SNHLY, CDR2 FYNNEI. CDR3 size: 14 residues. Trimming at V came to 6 bases and at J to 6 bases, leaving 10 bases not matched to a gene. Written as DNA, the CDR3 is TGTGCCAGCAGACCGGGACTAGTGGGGTCCGAGCAGTACTTC. Translation gives CASRPGLVGSEQYF.

The J gene is TRBJ2-7, the V gene TRBV6-6; 9 nucleotides line up with TRBD1. V was clipped by 3 bases and J by 4 bases; unmatched bases: 4. The CDR3 length is 14 residues. The germline gives CDR1 MNHNY, CDR2 SVGAGI (reference sequence). In DNA, the CDR3 is TGTGCCAGCAGTTATGGGACAGGGACTTACGAGCAGTACTTC. This sequence encodes CASSYGTGTYEQYF.